This T cell receptor beta chain was sequenced in a study of blood T cell repertoires in COVID-19 (dated by TCRdb to the early 2020s). About the full investigation: Collaborator samples came from the United States, Italy and Spain and covered acute and convalescent phases of COVID-19. The repertoires were released in a freely available public database intended as a resource for research on the immune response to SARS-CoV-2. A de-identified subject ID, COVID-19 status, age in years and sex were almost always included in the sample metadata. Where HLA class I and class II types were available, the types were taken from metadata supplied by the sample provider, not from assay-based typing. Deeply sampled blood TCRbeta repertoires from subjects exposed to, actively infected with, or recovered from COVID-19 were included in the dataset. The samples were drawn from the first 160 participants of the ongoing ImmuneRACE study and from some 1,300 subjects provided by 6 global collaborators. The prospective study material was composed of cDNA or gDNA derived from T cells, B-cell-depleted T cells, or PBMCs. The study at large found these results: The amount of clinical and demographic metadata varied by source and participant and was provided uncurated.

The immunoSEQ Assay, a bias-controlled multiplex PCR, was used to amplify TCRbeta CDR3 regions from genomic DNA. On the authors' methods: Nucleated cell counts per sample were estimated from amplification of reference gene primers within the assay. To quantify the absolute abundance of each unique TCRbeta CDR3 rearrangement, sequence reads were collapsed and filtered. For each sample, productive Simpson clonality was calculated by taking the square root of Simpson's diversity index across productive rearrangements. Held by TCRdb, this immuneACCESS table contains in-frame sequences only and omits some clones. Under half of the omission traces to an unresolved V gene where checked; the cause of the rest is unknown. V and J calls and clone size are given by that table; D and trimming were obtained from the DNA. For this sample the table gives about 200,000 clones, of which approximately 90% were detected only once. Together, the top ten hold approximately 1.2% of the sample.

To note about this clone: No cognate antigen has been identified for it. Mismatch with germline at one junction end may stem from a read error.

The collaborating institutions used their own protocols to collect whole blood in K2EDTA tubes. For TCRbeta analysis, collaborator samples were shipped as frozen whole blood, as isolated PBMCs, or as DNA extracted from either sample type. The sequenced sample was peripheral blood. The sequence was obtained from a man under 40 with acute or convalescent COVID-19.

The DNA is as follows: TGTGCCAGCAGCTTAGGACAGGGGGTCACTAAAGCTTTCTTT. This codes for CASSLGQGVTKAFF. The sequence is built from TRBV7-9 and TRBJ1-1; the junction holds 9 bases that match TRBD1. The CDR3, from cysteine to phenylalanine, totals 14 residues. Left in the record is the CDR3 DNA by itself, 42 bases read in frame from the first base. Reading the germline V gene (reference sequence) gives CDR1 SEHNR and CDR2 FQNEAQ.